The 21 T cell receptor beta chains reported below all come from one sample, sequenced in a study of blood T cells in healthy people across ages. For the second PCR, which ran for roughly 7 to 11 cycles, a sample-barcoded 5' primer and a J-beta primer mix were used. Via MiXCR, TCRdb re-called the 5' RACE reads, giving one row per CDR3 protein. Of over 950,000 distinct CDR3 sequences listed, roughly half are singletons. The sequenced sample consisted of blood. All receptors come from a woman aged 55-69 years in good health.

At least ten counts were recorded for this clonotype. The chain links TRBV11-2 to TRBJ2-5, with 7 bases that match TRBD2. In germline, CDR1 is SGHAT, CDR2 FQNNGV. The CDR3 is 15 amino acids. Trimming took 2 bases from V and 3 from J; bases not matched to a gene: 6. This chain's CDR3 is CASSLYDGRKETQYF. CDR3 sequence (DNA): TGTGCCAGCAGCTTATATGACGGGAGGAAAGAGACCCAGTACTTC.

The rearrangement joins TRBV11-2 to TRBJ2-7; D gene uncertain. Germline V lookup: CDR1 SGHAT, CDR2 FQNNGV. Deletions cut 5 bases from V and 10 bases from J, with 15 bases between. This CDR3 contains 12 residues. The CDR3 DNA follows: TGTGCCAGCAGCCTCATCGGCGCCAACCAGTACTTC. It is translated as CASSLIGANQYF.

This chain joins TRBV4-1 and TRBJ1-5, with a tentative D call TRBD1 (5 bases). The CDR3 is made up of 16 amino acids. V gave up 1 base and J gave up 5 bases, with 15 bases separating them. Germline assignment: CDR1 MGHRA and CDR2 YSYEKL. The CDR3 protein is CASSQARGAIDQPQHF. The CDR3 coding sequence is TGCGCCAGCAGCCAAGCGCGAGGGGCAATCGATCAGCCCCAGCATTTT.

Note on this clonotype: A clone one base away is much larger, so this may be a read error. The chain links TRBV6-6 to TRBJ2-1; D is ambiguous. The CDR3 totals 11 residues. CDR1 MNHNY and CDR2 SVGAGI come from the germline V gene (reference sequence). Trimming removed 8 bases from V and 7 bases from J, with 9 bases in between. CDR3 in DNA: TGTGCCAGCGGTACTGATAATGAGCAGTTCTTC. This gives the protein CASGTDNEQFF.

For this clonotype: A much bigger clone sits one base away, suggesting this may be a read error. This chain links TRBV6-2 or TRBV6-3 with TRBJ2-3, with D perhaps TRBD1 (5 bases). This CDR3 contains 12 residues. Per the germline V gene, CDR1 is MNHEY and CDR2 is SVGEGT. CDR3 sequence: CASRPFTGTQYF. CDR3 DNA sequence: TGTGCCAGCAGACCTTTCACAGGTACGCAGTATTTT.

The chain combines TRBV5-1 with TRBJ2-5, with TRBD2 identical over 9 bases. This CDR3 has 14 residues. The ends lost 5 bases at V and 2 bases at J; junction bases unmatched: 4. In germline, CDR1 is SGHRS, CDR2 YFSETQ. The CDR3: CASSSAGGQETQYF. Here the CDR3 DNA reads TGCGCCAGCAGTTCGGCGGGGGGGCAAGAGACCCAGTACTTC.

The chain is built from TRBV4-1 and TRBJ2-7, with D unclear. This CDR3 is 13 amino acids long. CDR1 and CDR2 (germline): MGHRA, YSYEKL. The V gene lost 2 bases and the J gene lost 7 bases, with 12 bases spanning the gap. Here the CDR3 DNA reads TGCGCCAGCAGCCAATGGTTAGCTGGTGAGCAGTACTTC. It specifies CASSQWLAGEQYF.

The CDR3 spells CASSSPRTAYNEQFF. The DNA for the CDR3 is TGTGCCAGCAGTTCCCCCCGGACGGCCTACAATGAGCAGTTCTTC. The V call is TRBV12-3 or TRBV12-4, the J call TRBJ2-1; no clear D. V was clipped by 4 bases and J by 2 bases, with 12 bases between them. CDR3 length: 15 residues.

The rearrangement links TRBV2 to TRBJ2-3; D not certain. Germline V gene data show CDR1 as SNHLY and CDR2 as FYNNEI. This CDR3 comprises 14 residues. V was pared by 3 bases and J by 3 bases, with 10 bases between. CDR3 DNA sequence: TGTGCCAGCAGTGATCTAAAGGGTACAGATACGCAGTATTTT. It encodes CASSDLKGTDTQYF.

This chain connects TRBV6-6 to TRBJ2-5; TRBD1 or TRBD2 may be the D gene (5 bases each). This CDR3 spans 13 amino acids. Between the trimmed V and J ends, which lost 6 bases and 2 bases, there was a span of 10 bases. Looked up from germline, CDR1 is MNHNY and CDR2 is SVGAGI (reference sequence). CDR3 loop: CASRYEGQETQYF. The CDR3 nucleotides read TGTGCCAGCAGATACGAGGGGCAAGAGACCCAGTACTTC.

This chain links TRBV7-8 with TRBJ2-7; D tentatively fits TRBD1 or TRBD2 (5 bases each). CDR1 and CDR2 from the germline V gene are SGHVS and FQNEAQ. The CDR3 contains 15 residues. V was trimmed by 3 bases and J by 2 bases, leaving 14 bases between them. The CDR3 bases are TGTGCCAGCAGCTTTGGGGGAGCGCTCACCTACGAGCAGTACTTC. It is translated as CASSFGGALTYEQYF.

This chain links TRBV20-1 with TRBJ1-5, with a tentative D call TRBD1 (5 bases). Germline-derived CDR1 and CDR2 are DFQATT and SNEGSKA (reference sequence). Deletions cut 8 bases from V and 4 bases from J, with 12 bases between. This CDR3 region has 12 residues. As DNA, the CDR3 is TGCAGTTGGGACTTTCCAAATCAGCCCCAGCATTTT. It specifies CSWDFPNQPQHF.

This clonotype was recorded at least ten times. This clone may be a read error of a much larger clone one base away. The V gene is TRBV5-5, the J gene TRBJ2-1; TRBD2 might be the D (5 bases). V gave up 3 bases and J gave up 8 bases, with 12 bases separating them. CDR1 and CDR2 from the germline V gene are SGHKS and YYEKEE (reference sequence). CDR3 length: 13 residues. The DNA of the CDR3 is TGTGCCAGCAGCTGGTGGGCTAGCCATGAGCAGTTCTTC. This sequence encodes CASSWWASHEQFF.

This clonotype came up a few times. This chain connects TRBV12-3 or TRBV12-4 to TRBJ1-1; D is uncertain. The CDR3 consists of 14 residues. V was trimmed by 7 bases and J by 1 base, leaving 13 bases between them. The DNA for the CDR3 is TGTGCCAGCACCCCCTTCGCGGGGAACACTGAAGCTTTCTTT. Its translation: CASTPFAGNTEAFF.

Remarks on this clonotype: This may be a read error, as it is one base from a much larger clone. The CDR3 spells CASSPGTLYVQYF. In nucleotides, the CDR3 is TGTGCCAGCAGTCCCGGGACACTCTACGTGCAGTACTTC. V and J are TRBV6-5 and TRBJ2-7, with D perhaps TRBD1 (6 bases). CDR1 and CDR2 (germline): MNHEY, SVGAGI. This CDR3 has 13 residues.

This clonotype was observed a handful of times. The CDR3 sequence is CSAEAGTGYPYGYTF. In nucleotides, the CDR3 is TGCAGTGCCGAAGCCGGGACAGGGTATCCCTATGGCTACACCTTC. The chain employs TRBV20-1 and TRBJ1-2, with TRBD1 matching 9 bases. The CDR3 has 15 amino acids. V gave up 6 bases and J gave up 4 bases; unmatched junction bases: 12. CDR1 is DFQATT, CDR2 SNEGSKA, per germline (reference sequence).

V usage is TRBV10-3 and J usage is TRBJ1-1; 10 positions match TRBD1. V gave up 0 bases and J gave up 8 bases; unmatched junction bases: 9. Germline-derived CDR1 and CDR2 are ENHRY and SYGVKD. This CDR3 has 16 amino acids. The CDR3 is CAISESGWDRGIEAFF. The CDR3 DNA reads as TGTGCCATCAGTGAGTCGGGCTGGGACAGGGGAATAGAAGCTTTCTTT.

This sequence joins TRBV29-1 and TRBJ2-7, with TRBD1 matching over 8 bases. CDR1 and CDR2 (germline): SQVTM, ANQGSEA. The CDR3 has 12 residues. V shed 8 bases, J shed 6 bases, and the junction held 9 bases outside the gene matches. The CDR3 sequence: CSHAGTGGEQYF. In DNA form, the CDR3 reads TGCAGCCATGCCGGGACAGGCGGCGAGCAGTACTTC.

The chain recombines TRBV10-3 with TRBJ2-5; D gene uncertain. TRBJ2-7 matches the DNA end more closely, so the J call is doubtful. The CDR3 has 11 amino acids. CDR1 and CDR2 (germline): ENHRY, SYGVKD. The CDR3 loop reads CAIGSDYEQYF. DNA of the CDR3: TGTGCCATCGGAAGCGACTACGAGCAGTACTTC.

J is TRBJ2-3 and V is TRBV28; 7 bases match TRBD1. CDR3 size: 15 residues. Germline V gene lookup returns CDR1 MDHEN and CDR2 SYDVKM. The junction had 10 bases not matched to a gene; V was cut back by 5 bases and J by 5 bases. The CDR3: CASSLDRAGEDTQYF. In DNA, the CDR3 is TGTGCCAGCAGTCTAGACAGGGCCGGAGAAGATACGCAGTATTTT.

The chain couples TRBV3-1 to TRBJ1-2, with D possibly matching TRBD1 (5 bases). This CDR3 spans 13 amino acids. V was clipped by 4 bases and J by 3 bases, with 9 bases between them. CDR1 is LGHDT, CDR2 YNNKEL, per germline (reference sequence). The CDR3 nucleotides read TGTGCCAGCAGCCCGTCGACAGACTATGGCTACACCTTC. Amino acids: CASSPSTDYGYTF.